This note documents a single T cell receptor (beta chain) sequence. The specificity of this receptor is unknown. Within one base of it there is no much larger clone, and no base qualities were kept. The sample belongs to a study of early T cells in non-severe SARS-CoV-2 infection (dated by TCRdb to about 2021). Concerning the study at large: Because TCR sequencing relied on bulk RNA taken from unsorted whole blood, pairing of alpha and beta chains was not possible.

Trimming takes 0 bases from V and 7 bases from J, and the germline ends sit 7 bases apart. Including the terminal cysteine and phenylalanine, the CDR3 comprises 14 residues. The retained sequence is limited to the CDR3, 42 bases, with the frame set at the first base. Taken from the germline V gene (reference sequence), the CDR1 and CDR2 loops are SEHNR and FQNEAQ. Overall study results and their limits: Matching against VDJdb was skewed toward anti-spike CD8 responses, likely underestimated virus-specific expansions, and missed private and CD4 specificities.

Receptors were amplified or captured by 5' RACE. Sequencer: NextSeq 500. Unique molecular identifiers were attached to individual cDNA molecules in the TCR library protocol so that sequencing error and PCR bias could be corrected. Sequencing covered both TCR alpha and beta chains, and within each sample the abundances of alpha and beta sequences were tightly co-correlated. The authors processed their data as follows. Decombinator V4 was used to annotate TCR sequences for V gene, J gene and CDR3. Expanded TCRs were defined as changing significantly between any two time points under a Poisson model with p below 0.0001. TCR abundances were normalised to the total number of TCRs sequenced per sample and expressed as counts per million. TRAV1-2 paired with TRAJ12, TRAJ20 or TRAJ33 defined MAIT TCRs, while TRAV10 paired with TRAJ18 defined iNKT TCRs. A search of VDJdb, accessed on 1 November 2021, was run for TCRs annotated to CMV, EBV and SARS-CoV-2, with TCRs annotated for multiple antigens excluded. Through fastp at Q25 and MiXCR, TCRdb rebuilt clones from the public reads, retaining in-frame beta chains. Every distinct CDR3 protein forms one entry, paired with its most common genes and DNA. TCRdb's processing, not the authors' own work, is the source of the V and J calls. The sample profile shows tens of thousands of distinct CDR3 sequences; about a tenth of them were found once. Jointly, the top ten make up approximately 5.7% of the sample.

This was a case-control study nested in a cohort of healthcare workers in London, UK, who had nasopharyngeal swab PCR tests and blood samples taken every week. Healthcare workers were recruited between 23 and 31 March 2020, during the week of the UK lockdown, and were followed weekly for up to about 15 weeks. The sequence joins TRBV7-9 to TRBJ1-6; the D gene identity is not certain. Specimen: whole blood, collected at baseline. The clonotype comes from an adult who was a healthcare worker with PCR-confirmed SARS-CoV-2 infection or an uninfected control (not recorded which). The nucleotide sequence reads TGTGCCAGCAGCTTAGCCCTAGGGAATTCACCCCTCCACTTT. It encodes CASSLALGNSPLHF.